A selection of T cell receptor beta chains follows, all from one sample in a study of beta chain features in type 1 diabetes. Produced via immunoSEQ multiplex PCR; TCRdb's table is partial and in-frame only. The sample has 25,000 to 30,000 clones, less than 75% seen once. Sequencing was performed on Tregs from blood. These receptors came from a woman in her twenties or thirties with type 1 diabetes. Both conserved end residues are part of each CDR3. Each record gives: clone size, J gene, D gene, V gene, CDR3 protein, CDR3 DNA. The D gene is left open where the match is weak. The listing skips clone size in some rows; elsewhere it reads once, few, many or a size class.

clone_size: few; j_call: TRBJ2-1; d_call: NA; v_call: TRBV7-9; cdr3_aa: CATPPLGAAQFF; cdr3_nt: TGTGCCACCCCGCCTCTGGGAGCCGCCCAGTTCTTC
clone_size: NA; j_call: TRBJ2-2; d_call: TRBD2; v_call: TRBV30; cdr3_aa: CAWRHLAVTGELFF; cdr3_nt: TGTGCCTGGAGACACCTAGCGGTCACCGGGGAGCTGTTTTTT
clone_size: NA; j_call: TRBJ2-1; d_call: TRBD2; v_call: TRBV6-1; cdr3_aa: CASSGLAGGRTYNEQFF; cdr3_nt: TGTGCCAGCAGTGGACTAGCGGGAGGCCGAACCTACAATGAGCAGTTCTTC
clone_size: NA; j_call: TRBJ1-1; d_call: NA; v_call: TRBV10-3; cdr3_aa: CAIRPGPGGTEAFF; cdr3_nt: TGTGCCATCAGACCAGGACCGGGGGGGACTGAAGCTTTCTTT
clone_size: few; j_call: TRBJ1-2; d_call: NA; v_call: TRBV10-3; cdr3_aa: CAISDRGRGSYGYTF; cdr3_nt: TGTGCCATCAGTGACAGGGGAAGGGGGAGCTATGGCTACACCTTC
clone_size: NA; j_call: TRBJ2-1; d_call: NA; v_call: TRBV28; cdr3_aa: CASSTSDRGRINEQFF; cdr3_nt: NA
clone_size: NA; j_call: TRBJ1-1; d_call: NA; v_call: TRBV27; cdr3_aa: CASSLFWRTEAFF; cdr3_nt: TGTGCCAGCAGTTTATTTTGGAGGACTGAAGCTTTCTTT
clone_size: few; j_call: TRBJ1-5; d_call: NA; v_call: TRBV7-9; cdr3_aa: CASSLGVGTPNQPQHF; cdr3_nt: TGTGCCAGCAGCTTAGGTGTCGGGACACCTAATCAGCCCCAGCATTTT
clone_size: NA; j_call: TRBJ2-1; d_call: TRBD2; v_call: TRBV30; cdr3_aa: CAWIGLARNEQFF; cdr3_nt: TGTGCCTGGATAGGACTAGCGCGGAATGAGCAGTTCTTC
clone_size: NA; j_call: TRBJ2-5; d_call: TRBD2; v_call: TRBV28; cdr3_aa: CASSPGLAANSQETQYF; cdr3_nt: TGTGCCAGCTCACCGGGACTAGCGGCAAATAGTCAAGAGACCCAGTACTTC
clone_size: NA; j_call: TRBJ2-5; d_call: NA; v_call: TRBV27; cdr3_aa: CASSPAGREETQYF; cdr3_nt: TGTGCCAGCAGTCCAGCGGGCAGAGAAGAGACCCAGTACTTC
clone_size: NA; j_call: TRBJ2-4; d_call: NA; v_call: TRBV5-6; cdr3_aa: CASSRVMGRRAKNIQYF; cdr3_nt: TGTGCCAGCAGCCGGGTCATGGGGAGACGAGCCAAAAACATTCAGTACTTC
clone_size: few; j_call: TRBJ2-3; d_call: TRBD2; v_call: TRBV7-9; cdr3_aa: CASSLSAGGSVDTQYF; cdr3_nt: TGTGCCAGCAGCTTGTCAGCGGGAGGCTCGGTAGATACGCAGTATTTT
clone_size: few; j_call: TRBJ2-2; d_call: NA; v_call: TRBV11-2; cdr3_aa: CASSLNRYTGELFF; cdr3_nt: TGTGCCAGCAGCTTAAATCGTTACACCGGGGAGCTGTTTTTT
clone_size: NA; j_call: TRBJ1-2; d_call: TRBD1; v_call: TRBV6-5; cdr3_aa: CASSSSIGTGYGYTF; cdr3_nt: TGTGCCAGCAGTTCCTCAATCGGGACAGGGTATGGCTACACCTTC
clone_size: NA; j_call: TRBJ1-2; d_call: NA; v_call: TRBV6-5; cdr3_aa: CASSTQGYGYTF; cdr3_nt: TGTGCCAGCAGTACCCAGGGTTATGGCTACACCTTC
clone_size: NA; j_call: TRBJ2-3; d_call: NA; v_call: TRBV7-9; cdr3_aa: CASSLLSDLTDTQYF; cdr3_nt: TGTGCCAGCAGCTTACTTAGCGATCTCACAGATACGCAGTATTTT
clone_size: NA; j_call: TRBJ1-2; d_call: TRBD1; v_call: TRBV7-9; cdr3_aa: CASSRQGGLSGYTF; cdr3_nt: TGTGCCAGCAGTCGACAGGGAGGTTTGTCTGGCTACACCTTC
clone_size: few; j_call: TRBJ2-5; d_call: TRBD2; v_call: TRBV30; cdr3_aa: CAWAPGLAGGVETQYF; cdr3_nt: TGTGCCTGGGCACCTGGACTAGCGGGAGGTGTAGAGACCCAGTACTTC
clone_size: NA; j_call: TRBJ2-7; d_call: TRBD1; v_call: TRBV5-1; cdr3_aa: CASSLLTGTGDEQYF; cdr3_nt: TGCGCCAGCAGCCTTCTTACCGGGACAGGGGACGAGCAGTACTTC
clone_size: few; j_call: TRBJ2-1; d_call: TRBD2; v_call: TRBV28; cdr3_aa: CASRLAGWDEQFF; cdr3_nt: TGTGCCAGCAGACTAGCGGGCTGGGATGAGCAGTTCTTC
clone_size: few; j_call: TRBJ1-4; d_call: TRBD1; v_call: TRBV5-4; cdr3_aa: CASSLTGEEKLFF; cdr3_nt: TGTGCCAGCAGCTTGACAGGGGAGGAAAAACTGTTTTTT
clone_size: NA; j_call: TRBJ2-1; d_call: NA; v_call: TRBV4-2; cdr3_aa: CASSQGQGSYNEQFF; cdr3_nt: TGTGCCAGCAGCCAAGGCCAGGGGTCGTACAATGAGCAGTTCTTC
clone_size: NA; j_call: TRBJ2-2; d_call: TRBD1; v_call: TRBV7-3; cdr3_aa: CASSLTPLGQGITGELFF; cdr3_nt: TGTGCCAGCAGCTTAACGCCCCTGGGACAGGGGATCACCGGGGAGCTGTTTTTT
clone_size: NA; j_call: TRBJ1-1; d_call: NA; v_call: TRBV9; cdr3_aa: CASSESPGMDTEAFF; cdr3_nt: TGTGCCAGCAGCGAAAGCCCGGGTATGGACACTGAAGCTTTCTTT
clone_size: NA; j_call: TRBJ1-2; d_call: NA; v_call: TRBV28; cdr3_aa: CASSSNYGYTF; cdr3_nt: TGTGCCAGCAGCTCGAACTATGGCTACACCTTC
clone_size: NA; j_call: TRBJ2-1; d_call: NA; v_call: TRBV7-3; cdr3_aa: CASSLNGGGDEQFF; cdr3_nt: TGTGCCAGCAGCTTAAATGGAGGGGGCGATGAGCAGTTCTTC
clone_size: NA; j_call: TRBJ2-1; d_call: TRBD2; v_call: TRBV5-1; cdr3_aa: CASSWGGLAGSNEQFF; cdr3_nt: TGCGCCAGCAGCTGGGGGGGACTAGCGGGATCCAATGAGCAGTTCTTC
clone_size: NA; j_call: TRBJ2-7; d_call: NA; v_call: TRBV11-2; cdr3_aa: CASSNSGTYEQYF; cdr3_nt: TGTGCCAGCAGCAATTCCGGGACTTACGAGCAGTACTTC
clone_size: once; j_call: TRBJ2-2; d_call: NA; v_call: TRBV10-1; cdr3_aa: CASSDGQINTGELFF; cdr3_nt: TGCGCCAGCAGTGATGGGCAGATAAACACCGGGGAGCTGTTTTTT
clone_size: NA; j_call: TRBJ1-1; d_call: NA; v_call: TRBV11-2; cdr3_aa: CASSLDPRRMNTEAFF; cdr3_nt: TGTGCCAGCAGCTTAGATCCGCGGCGGATGAACACTGAAGCTTTCTTT
clone_size: NA; j_call: TRBJ2-5; d_call: TRBD2; v_call: TRBV5-4; cdr3_aa: CASSKLAGGGETQYF; cdr3_nt: TGTGCCAGCAGTAAACTAGCGGGAGGAGGCGAGACCCAGTACTTC
clone_size: NA; j_call: TRBJ2-1; d_call: TRBD2; v_call: TRBV28; cdr3_aa: CASMGSSGSSYNEQFF; cdr3_nt: TGTGCCAGCATGGGTTCTAGCGGGAGTAGTTACAATGAGCAGTTCTTC
clone_size: NA; j_call: TRBJ1-1; d_call: TRBD1; v_call: TRBV28; cdr3_aa: CASSLGRIGQGALSTEAFF; cdr3_nt: TGTGCCAGCAGTTTAGGACGGATTGGACAGGGGGCGCTATCAACTGAAGCTTTCTTT
clone_size: NA; j_call: TRBJ1-2; d_call: NA; v_call: TRBV7-9; cdr3_aa: CASSDGGGYTF; cdr3_nt: TGTGCCAGCAGCGATGGGGGGGGCTACACCTTC
clone_size: NA; j_call: TRBJ1-2; d_call: NA; v_call: TRBV6-6; cdr3_aa: CASSGSRARSGGYTF; cdr3_nt: TGTGCCAGCAGTGGGAGTCGGGCCCGATCTGGTGGCTACACCTTC
clone_size: few; j_call: TRBJ2-1; d_call: NA; v_call: TRBV11-2; cdr3_aa: CASSLTGGDGNEQFF; cdr3_nt: TGTGCCAGCAGCTTAACCGGCGGGGATGGAAATGAGCAGTTCTTC
clone_size: NA; j_call: TRBJ2-5; d_call: NA; v_call: TRBV5-1; cdr3_aa: CASSLSETQYF; cdr3_nt: TGCGCCAGCAGCTTGTCGGAGACCCAGTACTTC
clone_size: few; j_call: TRBJ2-1; d_call: TRBD1; v_call: TRBV7-6; cdr3_aa: CASSGRSGGSTNPYNEQFF; cdr3_nt: TGTGCCAGCAGCGGTCGTTCAGGGGGCTCGACGAACCCCTACAATGAGCAGTTCTTC
clone_size: NA; j_call: TRBJ1-1; d_call: NA; v_call: TRBV7-9; cdr3_aa: CASTGVGTEAFF; cdr3_nt: TGTGCCAGCACAGGGGTCGGCACTGAAGCTTTCTTT
clone_size: NA; j_call: TRBJ1-6; d_call: NA; v_call: TRBV19; cdr3_aa: CASSLLESPLHF; cdr3_nt: TGTGCCAGTAGCCTCCTCGAGTCACCCCTCCACTTT
clone_size: NA; j_call: TRBJ2-7; d_call: NA; v_call: TRBV10-1; cdr3_aa: CASSESLATGVQYF; cdr3_nt: TGCGCCAGCAGTGAGTCCCTGGCTACGGGTGTGCAGTACTTC
clone_size: NA; j_call: TRBJ1-2; d_call: TRBD1; v_call: TRBV11-2; cdr3_aa: CASSVQDRVFYGYTF; cdr3_nt: TGTGCCAGCAGCGTACAGGACAGGGTCTTCTATGGCTACACCTTC
clone_size: few; j_call: TRBJ1-4; d_call: TRBD1; v_call: TRBV7-9; cdr3_aa: CASSPWDSTEKLFF; cdr3_nt: TGTGCCAGCAGCCCCTGGGACAGCACTGAAAAACTGTTTTTT
clone_size: NA; j_call: TRBJ1-1; d_call: NA; v_call: TRBV11-2; cdr3_aa: CASSLGPVANTEAFF; cdr3_nt: TGTGCCAGCAGCTTAGGCCCGGTTGCGAACACTGAAGCTTTCTTT
clone_size: few; j_call: TRBJ2-7; d_call: TRBD1; v_call: TRBV5-1; cdr3_aa: CASSSQGQGRYEQYF; cdr3_nt: TGCGCCAGCAGCTCGCAAGGACAGGGGCGCTACGAGCAGTACTTC
clone_size: NA; j_call: TRBJ2-3; d_call: NA; v_call: TRBV5-1; cdr3_aa: CASSFSGEGADTQYF; cdr3_nt: TGCGCCAGCAGCTTCTCAGGGGAGGGCGCAGATACGCAGTATTTT
clone_size: NA; j_call: TRBJ2-3; d_call: TRBD2; v_call: TRBV11-1; cdr3_aa: CASSLPLGLAGAPDTQYF; cdr3_nt: TGTGCCAGCAGCTTACCCCTCGGACTAGCGGGAGCGCCAGATACGCAGTATTTT
clone_size: large; j_call: TRBJ2-7; d_call: NA; v_call: TRBV7-9; cdr3_aa: CASSRSLYREYEQYF; cdr3_nt: TGTGCCAGCAGCCGATCCTTATACAGGGAATACGAGCAGTACTTC
clone_size: NA; j_call: TRBJ1-2; d_call: NA; v_call: TRBV5-6; cdr3_aa: CASSLRQAAYGYTF; cdr3_nt: TGTGCCAGCAGCTTGAGACAGGCTGCCTATGGCTACACCTTC
clone_size: NA; j_call: TRBJ2-1; d_call: TRBD2; v_call: TRBV7-9; cdr3_aa: CASRHGPGLAGGDEQFF; cdr3_nt: TGTGCCAGCAGGCACGGACCGGGACTAGCGGGAGGGGATGAGCAGTTCTTC
clone_size: few; j_call: TRBJ2-1; d_call: TRBD1; v_call: TRBV5-4; cdr3_aa: CASSPTTGGSYNEQFF; cdr3_nt: TGTGCCAGCAGCCCCACGACAGGGGGTTCCTACAATGAGCAGTTCTTC
clone_size: NA; j_call: TRBJ2-1; d_call: NA; v_call: TRBV20-1; cdr3_aa: CSAAGASQFF; cdr3_nt: TGCAGTGCCGCGGGCGCCTCACAGTTCTTC
clone_size: NA; j_call: TRBJ1-1; d_call: NA; v_call: TRBV10-2; cdr3_aa: CASQFGGNTEAFF; cdr3_nt: TGCGCCAGCCAGTTCGGGGGGAACACTGAAGCTTTCTTT
clone_size: NA; j_call: TRBJ2-1; d_call: NA; v_call: TRBV19; cdr3_aa: CASSHLPGTTYNEQFF; cdr3_nt: TGTGCCAGTAGTCACCTTCCCGGAACTACTTACAATGAGCAGTTCTTC
clone_size: NA; j_call: TRBJ2-7; d_call: TRBD2; v_call: TRBV2; cdr3_aa: CASNPGLVDEQYF; cdr3_nt: TGTGCCAGCAACCCGGGACTAGTCGACGAGCAGTACTTC
clone_size: NA; j_call: TRBJ2-2; d_call: NA; v_call: TRBV5-1; cdr3_aa: CASSPTGNTGELFF; cdr3_nt: TGCGCCAGCAGCCCGACAGGGAACACCGGGGAGCTGTTTTTT
clone_size: few; j_call: TRBJ1-1; d_call: TRBD1; v_call: TRBV11-2; cdr3_aa: CASSARQGVNTEAFF; cdr3_nt: TGTGCCAGCAGCGCACGACAGGGGGTGAACACTGAAGCTTTCTTT
clone_size: NA; j_call: TRBJ1-2; d_call: NA; v_call: TRBV28; cdr3_aa: CASSPREVGYGYTF; cdr3_nt: TGTGCCAGCAGTCCCCGGGAAGTCGGCTATGGCTACACCTTC
clone_size: NA; j_call: TRBJ2-1; d_call: TRBD2; v_call: TRBV5-1; cdr3_aa: CASSVRLAGAGEQFF; cdr3_nt: TGCGCCAGCAGCGTAAGACTAGCGGGAGCGGGTGAGCAGTTCTTC